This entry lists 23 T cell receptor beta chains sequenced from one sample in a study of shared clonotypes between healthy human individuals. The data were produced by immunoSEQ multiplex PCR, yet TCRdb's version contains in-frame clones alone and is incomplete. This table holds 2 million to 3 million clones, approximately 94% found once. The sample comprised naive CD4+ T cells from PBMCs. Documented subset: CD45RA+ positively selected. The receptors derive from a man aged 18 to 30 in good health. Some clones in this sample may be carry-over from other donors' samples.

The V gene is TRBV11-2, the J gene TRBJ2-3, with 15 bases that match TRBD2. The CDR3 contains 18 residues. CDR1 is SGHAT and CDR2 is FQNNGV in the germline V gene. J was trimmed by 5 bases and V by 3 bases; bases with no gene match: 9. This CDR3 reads CASSLGGLAGGRGDTQYF. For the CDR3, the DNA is TGTGCCAGCAGCTTGGGGGGACTAGCGGGAGGACGGGGAGATACGCAGTATTTT.

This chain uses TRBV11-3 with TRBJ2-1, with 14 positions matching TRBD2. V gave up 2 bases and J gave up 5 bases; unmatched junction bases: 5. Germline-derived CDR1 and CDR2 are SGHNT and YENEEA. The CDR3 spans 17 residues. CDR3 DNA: TGTGCCAGCAGCTTACCATCGGGACTAGCGGGGGACAATGAGCAGTTCTTC. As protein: CASSLPSGLAGDNEQFF.

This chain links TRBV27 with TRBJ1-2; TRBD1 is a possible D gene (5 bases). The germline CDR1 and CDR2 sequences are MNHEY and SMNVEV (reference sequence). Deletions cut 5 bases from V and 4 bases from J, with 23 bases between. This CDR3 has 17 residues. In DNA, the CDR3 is TGTGCCAGCAGTCTCCTGAGCAGGGCGAGTTCACTCTATGGCTACACCTTC. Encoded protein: CASSLLSRASSLYGYTF.

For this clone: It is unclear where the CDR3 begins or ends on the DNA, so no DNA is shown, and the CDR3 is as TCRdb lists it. This CDR3 reads CASILVAGSTDTQYF. The rearrangement uses TRBV2 and TRBJ2-3; the table assigns TRBD2, which was not confirmed against the DNA. Germline loops: CDR1 SNHLY, CDR2 FYNNEI. The CDR3 has 15 amino acids, counting both end residues.

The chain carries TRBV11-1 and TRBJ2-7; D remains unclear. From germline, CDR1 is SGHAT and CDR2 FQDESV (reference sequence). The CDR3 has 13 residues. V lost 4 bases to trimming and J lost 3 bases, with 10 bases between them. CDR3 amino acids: CASSSGRHYEQYF. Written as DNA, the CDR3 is TGTGCCAGCAGCTCCGGACGGCACTACGAGCAGTACTTC.

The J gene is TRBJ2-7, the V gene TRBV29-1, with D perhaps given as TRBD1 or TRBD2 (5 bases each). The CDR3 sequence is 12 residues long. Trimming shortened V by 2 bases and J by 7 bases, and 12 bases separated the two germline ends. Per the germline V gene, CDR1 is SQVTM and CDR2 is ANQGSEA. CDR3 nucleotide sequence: TGCAGCGTTGAATTCCGGGGCGGGGAGCAGTACTTC. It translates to CSVEFRGGEQYF.

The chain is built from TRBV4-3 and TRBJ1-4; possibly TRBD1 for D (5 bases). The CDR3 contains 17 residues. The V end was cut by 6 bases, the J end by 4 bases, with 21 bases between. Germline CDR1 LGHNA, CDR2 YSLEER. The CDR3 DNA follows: TGCGCCAGCAGTAAGAGGGTAGCAGGGAGTGGTAATGAAAAACTGTTTTTT. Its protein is CASSKRVAGSGNEKLFF.

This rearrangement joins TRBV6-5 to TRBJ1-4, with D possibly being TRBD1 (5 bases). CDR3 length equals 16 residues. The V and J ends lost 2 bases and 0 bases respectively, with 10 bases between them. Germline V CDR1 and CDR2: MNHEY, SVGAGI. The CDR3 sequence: CASSYGATATNEKLFF. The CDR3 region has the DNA TGTGCCAGCAGTTACGGGGCAACTGCAACTAATGAAAAACTGTTTTTT.

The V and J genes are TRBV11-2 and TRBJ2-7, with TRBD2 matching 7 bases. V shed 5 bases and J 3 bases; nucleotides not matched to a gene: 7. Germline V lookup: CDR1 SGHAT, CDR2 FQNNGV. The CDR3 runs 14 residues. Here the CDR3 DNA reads TGTGCCAGCAGCCGAGCGGGACTAATCTACGAGCAGTACTTC. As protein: CASSRAGLIYEQYF.

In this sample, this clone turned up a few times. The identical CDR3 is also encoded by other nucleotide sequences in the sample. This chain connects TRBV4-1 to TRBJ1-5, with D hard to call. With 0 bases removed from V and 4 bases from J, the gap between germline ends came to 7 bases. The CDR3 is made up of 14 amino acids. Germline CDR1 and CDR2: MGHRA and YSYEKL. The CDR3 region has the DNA TGCGCCAGCAGCCAAGATTGGGGTAATCAGCCCCAGCATTTT. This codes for CASSQDWGNQPQHF.

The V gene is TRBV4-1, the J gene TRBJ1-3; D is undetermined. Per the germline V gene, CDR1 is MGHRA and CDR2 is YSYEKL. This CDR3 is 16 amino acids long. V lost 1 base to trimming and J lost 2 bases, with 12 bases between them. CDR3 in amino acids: CASSQGAQATGNTIYF. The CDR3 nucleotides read TGCGCCAGCAGCCAAGGGGCGCAGGCGACTGGAAACACCATATATTTT.

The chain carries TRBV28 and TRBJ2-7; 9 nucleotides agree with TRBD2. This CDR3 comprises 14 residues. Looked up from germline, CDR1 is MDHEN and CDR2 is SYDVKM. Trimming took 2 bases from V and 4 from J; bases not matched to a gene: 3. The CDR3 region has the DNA TGTGCCAGCAGTTTAATTAGCGGGAGATACGAGCAGTACTTC. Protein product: CASSLISGRYEQYF.

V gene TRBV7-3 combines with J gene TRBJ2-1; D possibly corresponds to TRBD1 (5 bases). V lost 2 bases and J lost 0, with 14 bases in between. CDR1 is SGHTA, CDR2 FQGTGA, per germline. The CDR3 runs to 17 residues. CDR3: CASSLRPGQGSYNEQFF. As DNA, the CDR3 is TGTGCCAGCAGCTTACGGCCCGGCCAGGGCTCCTACAATGAGCAGTTCTTC.

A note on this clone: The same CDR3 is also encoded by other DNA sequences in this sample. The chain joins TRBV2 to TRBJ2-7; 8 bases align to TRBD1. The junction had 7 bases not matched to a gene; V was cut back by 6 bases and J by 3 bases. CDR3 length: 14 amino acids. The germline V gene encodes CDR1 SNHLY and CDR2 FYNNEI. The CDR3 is CASSDQGASYEQYF. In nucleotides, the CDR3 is TGTGCCAGCAGCGATCAGGGGGCGAGCTACGAGCAGTACTTC.

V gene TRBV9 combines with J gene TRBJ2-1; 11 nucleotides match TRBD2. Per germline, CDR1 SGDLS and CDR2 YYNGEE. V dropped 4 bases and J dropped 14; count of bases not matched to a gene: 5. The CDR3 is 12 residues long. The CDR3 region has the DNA TGTGCCAGCAGCCCCCGTAGCGGGAGGGAGTTCTTC. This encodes CASSPRSGREFF.

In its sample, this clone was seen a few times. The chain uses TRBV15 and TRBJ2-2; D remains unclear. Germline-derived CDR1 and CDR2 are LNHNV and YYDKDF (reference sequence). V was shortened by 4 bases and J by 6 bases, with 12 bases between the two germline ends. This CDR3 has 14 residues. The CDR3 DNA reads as TGTGCCACCAGCACGAGAGGTGGTTCCGGGGAGCTGTTTTTT. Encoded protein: CATSTRGGSGELFF.

CDR3 DNA sequence: TGTGCCAGCAGCTTAGGGGTCCTACTCGGGGAGTTATCCTACAATGAGCAGTTCTTC. Translation: CASSLGVLLGELSYNEQFF. The J gene is TRBJ2-1, the V gene TRBV11-2; a weak D match, TRBD2 (5 bases). CDR1 and CDR2 from the germline V gene are SGHAT and FQNNGV. V was clipped by 1 base and J by 1 base, with 20 bases between them. The CDR3 is made up of 19 amino acids.

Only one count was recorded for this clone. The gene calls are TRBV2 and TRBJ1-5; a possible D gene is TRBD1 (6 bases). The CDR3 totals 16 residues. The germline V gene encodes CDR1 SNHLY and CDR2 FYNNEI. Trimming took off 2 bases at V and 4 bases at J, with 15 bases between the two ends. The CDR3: CASSERGAIGNQPQHF. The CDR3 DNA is TGTGCCAGCAGTGAACGGGGGGCAATCGGAAATCAGCCCCAGCATTTT.

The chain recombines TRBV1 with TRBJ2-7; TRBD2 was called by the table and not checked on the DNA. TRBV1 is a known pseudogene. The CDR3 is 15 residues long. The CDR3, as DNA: TGCACCAGCAGCCAAGACCCCGATGGCGGCTACGAGCAGTACTTC. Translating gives CTSSQDPDGGYEQYF.

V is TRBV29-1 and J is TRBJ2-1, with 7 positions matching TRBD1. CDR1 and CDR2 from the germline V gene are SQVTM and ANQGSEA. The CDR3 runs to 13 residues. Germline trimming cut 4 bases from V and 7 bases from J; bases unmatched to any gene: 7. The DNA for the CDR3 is TGCAGCGTTGGACGGCAGGGGGTGAATGAGCAGTTCTTC. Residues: CSVGRQGVNEQFF.

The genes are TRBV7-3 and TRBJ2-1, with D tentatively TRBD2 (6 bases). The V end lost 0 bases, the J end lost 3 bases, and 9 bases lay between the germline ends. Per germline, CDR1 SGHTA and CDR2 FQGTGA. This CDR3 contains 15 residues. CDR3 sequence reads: CASSLTLRGYNEQFF. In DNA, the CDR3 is TGTGCCAGCAGCTTAACCCTGCGGGGCTACAATGAGCAGTTCTTC.

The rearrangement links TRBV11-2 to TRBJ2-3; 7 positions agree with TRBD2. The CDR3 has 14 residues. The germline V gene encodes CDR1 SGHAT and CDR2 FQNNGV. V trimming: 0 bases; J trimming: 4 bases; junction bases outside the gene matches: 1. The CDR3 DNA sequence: TGTGCCAGCAGCTTAGAGGGGAGGGCAGATACGCAGTATTTT. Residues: CASSLEGRADTQYF.

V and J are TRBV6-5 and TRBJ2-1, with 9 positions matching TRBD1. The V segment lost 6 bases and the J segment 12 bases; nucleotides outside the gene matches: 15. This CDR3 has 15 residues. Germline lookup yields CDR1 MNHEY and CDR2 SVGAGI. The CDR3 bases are TGTGCCAGCAGCCGGGGGACAGGGAGCCAATCGAGGCAGTTCTTC. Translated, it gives CASSRGTGSQSRQFF.